This T cell receptor beta chain comes out of a study of T cell responses to AZD1222 COVID-19 vaccine. Of note for this clone: Its target is not known.

Second doses at about 4 or about 12 weeks were pooled. The ends were cut back, 0 bases at V and 0 bases at J, with 11 bases in the middle. This CDR3 has 16 amino acids. Looked up from germline, CDR1 is PRHDT and CDR2 is FYEKMQ (reference sequence). Only in-frame clones appear in the TCRdb table, and some are missing; sequencing was by immunoSEQ multiplex PCR. Of about 90,000 clones listed, 70% to 90% are singletons. Findings and limits, study-wide: It was only a handful of AZD1222 recipients who were seropositive at baseline. None of the repertoires were sampled until the peak T cell response had passed.

Sequenced here: peripheral blood, sampled 28 days after the second AZD1222 dose. The chain carries TRBV13 and TRBJ1-1, with no clear D. The sequence was collected from an adult who received the AZD1222 COVID-19 vaccine. The CDR3, as DNA: TGTGCCAGCAGCTTAGGTTCGCCTGTGATGAACACTGAAGCTTTCTTT. It specifies CASSLGSPVMNTEAFF.